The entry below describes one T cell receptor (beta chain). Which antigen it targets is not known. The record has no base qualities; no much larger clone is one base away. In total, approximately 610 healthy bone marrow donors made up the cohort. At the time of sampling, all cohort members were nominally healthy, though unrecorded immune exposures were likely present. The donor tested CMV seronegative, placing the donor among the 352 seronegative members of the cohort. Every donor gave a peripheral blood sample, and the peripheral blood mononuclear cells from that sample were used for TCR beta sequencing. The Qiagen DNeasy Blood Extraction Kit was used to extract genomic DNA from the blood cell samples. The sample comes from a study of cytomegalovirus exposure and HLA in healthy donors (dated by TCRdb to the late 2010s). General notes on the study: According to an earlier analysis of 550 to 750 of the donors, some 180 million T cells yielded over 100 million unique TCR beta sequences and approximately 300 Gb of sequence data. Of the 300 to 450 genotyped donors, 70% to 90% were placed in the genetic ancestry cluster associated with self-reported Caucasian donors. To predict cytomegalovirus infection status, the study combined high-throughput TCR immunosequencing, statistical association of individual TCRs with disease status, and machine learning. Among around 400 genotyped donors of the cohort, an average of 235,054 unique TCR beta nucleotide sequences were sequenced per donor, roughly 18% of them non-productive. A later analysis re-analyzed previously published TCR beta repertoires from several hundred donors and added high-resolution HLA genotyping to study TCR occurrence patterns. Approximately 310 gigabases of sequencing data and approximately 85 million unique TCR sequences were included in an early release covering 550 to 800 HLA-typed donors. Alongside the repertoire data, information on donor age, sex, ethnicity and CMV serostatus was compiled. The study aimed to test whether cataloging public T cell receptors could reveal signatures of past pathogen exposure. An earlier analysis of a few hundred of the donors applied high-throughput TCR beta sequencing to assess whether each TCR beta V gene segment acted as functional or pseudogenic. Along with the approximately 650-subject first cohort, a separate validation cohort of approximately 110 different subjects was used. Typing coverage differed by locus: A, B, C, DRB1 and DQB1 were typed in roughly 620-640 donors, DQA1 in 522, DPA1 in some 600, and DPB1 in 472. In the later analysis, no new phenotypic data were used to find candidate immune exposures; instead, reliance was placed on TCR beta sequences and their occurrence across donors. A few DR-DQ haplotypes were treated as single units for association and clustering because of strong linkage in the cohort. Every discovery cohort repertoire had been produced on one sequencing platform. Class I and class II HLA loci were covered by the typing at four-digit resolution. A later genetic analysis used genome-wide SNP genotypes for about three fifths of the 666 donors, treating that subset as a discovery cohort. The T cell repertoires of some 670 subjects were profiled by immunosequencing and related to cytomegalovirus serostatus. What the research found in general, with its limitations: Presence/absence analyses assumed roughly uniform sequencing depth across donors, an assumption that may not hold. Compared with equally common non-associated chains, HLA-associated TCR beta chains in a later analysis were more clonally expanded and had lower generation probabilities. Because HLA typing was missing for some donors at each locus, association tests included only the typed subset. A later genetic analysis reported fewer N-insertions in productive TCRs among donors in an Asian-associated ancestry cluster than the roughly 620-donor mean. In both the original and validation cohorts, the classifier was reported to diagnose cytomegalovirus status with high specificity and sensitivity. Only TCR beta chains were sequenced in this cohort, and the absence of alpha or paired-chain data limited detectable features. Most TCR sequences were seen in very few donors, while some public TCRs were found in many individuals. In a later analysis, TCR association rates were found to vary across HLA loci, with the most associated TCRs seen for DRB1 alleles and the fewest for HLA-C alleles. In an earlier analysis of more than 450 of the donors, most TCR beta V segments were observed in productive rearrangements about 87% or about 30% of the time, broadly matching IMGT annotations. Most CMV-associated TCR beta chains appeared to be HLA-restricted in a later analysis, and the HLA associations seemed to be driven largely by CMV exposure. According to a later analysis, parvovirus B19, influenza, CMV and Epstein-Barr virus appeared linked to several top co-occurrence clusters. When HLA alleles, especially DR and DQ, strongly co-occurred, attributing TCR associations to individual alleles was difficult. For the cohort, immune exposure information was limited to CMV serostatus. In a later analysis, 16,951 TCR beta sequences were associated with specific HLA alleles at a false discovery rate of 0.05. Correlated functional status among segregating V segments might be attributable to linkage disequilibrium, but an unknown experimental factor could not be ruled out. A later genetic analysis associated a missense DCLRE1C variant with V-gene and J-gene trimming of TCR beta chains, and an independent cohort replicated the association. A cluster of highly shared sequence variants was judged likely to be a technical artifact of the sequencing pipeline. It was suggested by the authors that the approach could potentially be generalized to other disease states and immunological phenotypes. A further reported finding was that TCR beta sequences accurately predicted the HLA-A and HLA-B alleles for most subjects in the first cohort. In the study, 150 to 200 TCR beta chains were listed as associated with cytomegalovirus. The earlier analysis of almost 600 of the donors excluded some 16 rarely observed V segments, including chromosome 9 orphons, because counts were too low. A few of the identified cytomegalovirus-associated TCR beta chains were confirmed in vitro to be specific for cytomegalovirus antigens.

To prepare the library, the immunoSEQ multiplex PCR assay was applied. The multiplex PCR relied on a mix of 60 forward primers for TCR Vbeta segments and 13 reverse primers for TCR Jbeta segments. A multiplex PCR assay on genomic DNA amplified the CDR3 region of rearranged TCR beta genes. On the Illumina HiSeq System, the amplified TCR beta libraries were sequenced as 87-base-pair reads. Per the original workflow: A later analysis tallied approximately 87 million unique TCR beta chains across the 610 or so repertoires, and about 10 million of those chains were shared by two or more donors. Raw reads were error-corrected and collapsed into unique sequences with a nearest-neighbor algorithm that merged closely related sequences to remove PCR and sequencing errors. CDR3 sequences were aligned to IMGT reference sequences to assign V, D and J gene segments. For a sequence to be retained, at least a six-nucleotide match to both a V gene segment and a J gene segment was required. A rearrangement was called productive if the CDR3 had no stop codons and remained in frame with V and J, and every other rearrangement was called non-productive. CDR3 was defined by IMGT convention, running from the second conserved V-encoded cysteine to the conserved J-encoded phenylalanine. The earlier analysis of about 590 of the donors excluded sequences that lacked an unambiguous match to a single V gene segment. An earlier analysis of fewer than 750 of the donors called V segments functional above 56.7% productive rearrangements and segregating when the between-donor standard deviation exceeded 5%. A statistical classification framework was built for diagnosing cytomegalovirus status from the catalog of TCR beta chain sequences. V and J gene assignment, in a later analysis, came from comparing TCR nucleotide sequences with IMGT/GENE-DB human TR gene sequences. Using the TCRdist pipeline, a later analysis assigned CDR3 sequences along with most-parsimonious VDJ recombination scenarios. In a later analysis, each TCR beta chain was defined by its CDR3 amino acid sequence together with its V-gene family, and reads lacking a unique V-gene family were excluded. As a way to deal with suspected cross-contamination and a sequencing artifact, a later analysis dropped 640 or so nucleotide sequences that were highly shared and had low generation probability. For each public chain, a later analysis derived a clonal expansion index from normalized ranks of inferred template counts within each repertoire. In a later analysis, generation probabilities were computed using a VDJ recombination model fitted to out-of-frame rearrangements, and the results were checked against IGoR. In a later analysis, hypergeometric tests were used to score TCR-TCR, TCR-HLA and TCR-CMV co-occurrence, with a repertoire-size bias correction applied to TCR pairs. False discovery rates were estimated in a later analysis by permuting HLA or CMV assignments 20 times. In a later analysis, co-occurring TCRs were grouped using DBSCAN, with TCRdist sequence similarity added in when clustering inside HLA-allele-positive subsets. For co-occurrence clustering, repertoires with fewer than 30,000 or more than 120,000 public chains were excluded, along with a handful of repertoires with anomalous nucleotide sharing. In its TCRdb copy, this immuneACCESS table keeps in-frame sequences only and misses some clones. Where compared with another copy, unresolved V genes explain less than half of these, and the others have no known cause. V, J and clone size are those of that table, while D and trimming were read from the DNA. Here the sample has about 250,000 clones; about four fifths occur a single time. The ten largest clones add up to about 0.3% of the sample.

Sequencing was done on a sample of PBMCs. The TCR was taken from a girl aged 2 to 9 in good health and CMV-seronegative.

The DNA sequence is TGCGCCAGCAGCTTGGCTACTATTTATGACTGGGAGCAGTACTTC. The encoded protein is CASSLATIYDWEQYF. The V and J segments used are TRBV5-1 and TRBJ2-7, with the D gene uncertain. Its CDR3 holds 15 amino acids, cysteine through phenylalanine. Of all the DNA, just the CDR3 is kept, 45 bases in frame from base 1. Trimming at the junction amounts to 0 bases on V and 7 bases on J, and the germline ends lie 17 bases apart. CDR1 SGHRS and CDR2 YFSETQ were looked up in the germline V gene.